This T cell receptor (beta chain) comes out of a study of spatial heterogeneity in lung cancer. Study information: Detection of beta-chain sequences consistently exceeded that of alpha-chain sequences.

Only a few counts were recorded for this clonotype. Unmatched junction bases numbered 10, after V lost 4 bases and J lost 10 bases. Per germline, CDR1 KGHSY and CDR2 FQNENV. CDR3 length: 14 residues. TCRdb re-called the 5' RACE reads with MiXCR, one entry per CDR3 protein. The sample contains roughly 120,000 distinct CDR3 sequences, about 12% of which appear only once. Time point specified: blood at routine non-recurrence follow-up after resection. The input material, whole RNA from tumor, nontumor lung or frozen PBMC, was sequenced unsorted. The chain joins TRBV16 to TRBJ1-2; TRBD1 agrees at 9 bases. The sample was PBMCs, taken at follow-up. This TCR was recovered from a male donor with early-stage non-small cell lung cancer. The CDR3 here is CASSPHRDRVSYTF. The CDR3 region has the DNA TGTGCCAGCAGCCCACACCGGGACAGGGTATCCTACACCTTC. The full variable domain, in which reference TRBV16 and TRBJ1-2 provide the parts outside the CDR3, is GEEVAQTPKHLVRGEGQKAKLYCAPIKGHSYVFWYQQVLKNEFKFLISFQNENVFDETGMPKERFSAKCLPNSPCSLEIQATKLEDSAVYFCASSPHRDRVSYTFGSGTRLTVV.